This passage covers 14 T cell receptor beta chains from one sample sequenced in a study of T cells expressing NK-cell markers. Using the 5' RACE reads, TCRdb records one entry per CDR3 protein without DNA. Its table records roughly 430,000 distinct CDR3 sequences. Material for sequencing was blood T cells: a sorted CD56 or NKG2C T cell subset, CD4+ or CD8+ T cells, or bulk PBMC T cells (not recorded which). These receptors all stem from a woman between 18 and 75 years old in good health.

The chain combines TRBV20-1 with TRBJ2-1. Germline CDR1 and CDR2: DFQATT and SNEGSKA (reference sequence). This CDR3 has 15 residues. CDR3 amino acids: CSAKQGSGINNEQFF.

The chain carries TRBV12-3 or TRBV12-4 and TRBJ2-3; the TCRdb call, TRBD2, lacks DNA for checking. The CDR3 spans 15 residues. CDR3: CASSVAWGGTDTQYF.

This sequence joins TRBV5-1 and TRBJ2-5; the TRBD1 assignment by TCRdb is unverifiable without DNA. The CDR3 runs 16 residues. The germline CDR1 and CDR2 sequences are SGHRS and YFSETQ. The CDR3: CASSLGTGRQGETQYF. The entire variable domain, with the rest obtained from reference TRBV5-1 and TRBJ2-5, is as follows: KAGVTQTPRYLIKTRGQQVTLSCSPISGHRSVSWYQQTPGQGLQFLFEYFSETQRNKGNFPGRFSGRQFSNSRSEMNVSTLELGDSALYLCASSLGTGRQGETQYFGPGTRLLVL.

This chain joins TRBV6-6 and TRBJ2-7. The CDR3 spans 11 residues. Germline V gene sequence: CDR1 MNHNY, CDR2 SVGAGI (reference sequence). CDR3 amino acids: CASSRQYEQYF.

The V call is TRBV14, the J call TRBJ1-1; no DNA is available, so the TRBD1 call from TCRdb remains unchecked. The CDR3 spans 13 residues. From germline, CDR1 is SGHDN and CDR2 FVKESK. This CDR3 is CASSFGTVAEAFF.

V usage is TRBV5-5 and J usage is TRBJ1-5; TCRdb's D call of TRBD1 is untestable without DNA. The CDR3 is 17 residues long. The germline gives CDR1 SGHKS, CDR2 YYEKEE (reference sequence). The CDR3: CASSRGTGGGGNQPQHF.

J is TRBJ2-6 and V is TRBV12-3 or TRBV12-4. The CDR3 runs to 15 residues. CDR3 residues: CASSSFRSGANVLTF.

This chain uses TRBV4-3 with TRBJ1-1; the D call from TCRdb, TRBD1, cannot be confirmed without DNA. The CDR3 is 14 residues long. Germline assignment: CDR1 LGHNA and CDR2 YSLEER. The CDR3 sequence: CASSQGQGPYEAFF.

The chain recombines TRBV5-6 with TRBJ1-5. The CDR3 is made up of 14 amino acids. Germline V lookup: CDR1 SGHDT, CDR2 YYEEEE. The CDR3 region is CASSLSRSNQPQHF.

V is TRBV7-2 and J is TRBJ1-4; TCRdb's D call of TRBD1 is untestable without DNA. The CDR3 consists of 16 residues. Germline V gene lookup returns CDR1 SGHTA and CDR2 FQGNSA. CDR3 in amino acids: CASSLPRQANNEKLFF.

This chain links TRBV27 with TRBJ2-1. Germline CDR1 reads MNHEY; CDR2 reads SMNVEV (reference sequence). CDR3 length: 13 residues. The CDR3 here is CASSLARYSEQFF.

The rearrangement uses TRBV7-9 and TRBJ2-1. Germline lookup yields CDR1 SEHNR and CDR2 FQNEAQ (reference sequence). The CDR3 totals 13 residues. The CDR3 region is CATSPENTNEQFF.

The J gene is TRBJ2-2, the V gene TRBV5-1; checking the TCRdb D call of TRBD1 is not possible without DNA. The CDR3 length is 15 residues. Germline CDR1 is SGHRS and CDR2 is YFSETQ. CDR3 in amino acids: CASNVGTSNTGELFF.

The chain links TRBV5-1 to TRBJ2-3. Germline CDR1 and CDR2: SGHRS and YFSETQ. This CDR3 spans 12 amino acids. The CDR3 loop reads CASSLAPDTQYF.